Listed below are T cell receptor beta chains from one sample, sequenced in a study of shared clonotypes between healthy human individuals. This table comes from immunoSEQ multiplex PCR, and its TCRdb copy is limited to in-frame clones, with some not included. The data contain under 1,900,000 clones, roughly 98.5% of them seen just once; the ten biggest clones take up about 0.34%. Input material: naive CD4+ T cells sorted from blood. The receptors here all came from a man younger than 45 in good health. CDR3s include the opening cysteine and the closing phenylalanine or tryptophan. Each record gives: V gene, clone size, J gene, CDR3 length, D gene, CDR3 DNA, CDR3 protein. D genes are given only for firm matches. The size field is filled for only some rows; it gives once, few, many or a size class.

TRBV11-2,.,TRBJ2-5,14,.,TGTGCCAGCAGGGAGGCTTTTAGACAAGAGACCCAGTACTTC,CASREAFRQETQYF
TRBV11-1,.,TRBJ2-1,17,TRBD2,TGTGCCAGCAGCTTAAGGCTAGCGGGAGGGACTTACAATGAGCAGTTCTTC,CASSLRLAGGTYNEQFF
TRBV7-9,.,TRBJ2-1,12,.,TGTGCCAGCAGCTACAGCGACAATGAGCAGTTCTTC,CASSYSDNEQFF
TRBV5-1,.,TRBJ2-7,14,TRBD2,TGCGCCAGCACCAATAGCGGGGGACCCTACGAGCAGTACTTC,CASTNSGGPYEQYF
TRBV7-9,.,TRBJ2-7,14,.,TGTGCCAGCAGCCACCGGACTAACTCCTACGAGCAGTACTTC,CASSHRTNSYEQYF
TRBV7-8,.,TRBJ2-1,13,.,TGTGCCAGCAGCGGACTGCCCTACAATGAGCAGTTCTTC,CASSGLPYNEQFF
TRBV27,once,TRBJ2-1,16,TRBD1,TGTGCCAGCAGTCCGCAGGGGACAGGGCGTTACAATGAGCAGTTCTTC,CASSPQGTGRYNEQFF
TRBV7-9,.,TRBJ1-2,13,.,TGTGCCAGCACCGATGGGTGGGGATACGGCTACACCTTC,CASTDGWGYGYTF
TRBV18,.,TRBJ2-5,16,TRBD1,TGTGCCAGCTCACCACTAGCAACAGGGGGCACAGAGACCCAGTACTTC,CASSPLATGGTETQYF
TRBV12-5,.,TRBJ2-1,18,TRBD2,TGTGCTAGTGGTCCGGGACTAGCGGGAGCACCTTTCTACAATGAGCAGTTCTTC,CASGPGLAGAPFYNEQFF
TRBV9,.,TRBJ2-1,13,.,TGTGCCAGCAGCGTAGGACTGAACAATGAGCAGTTCTTC,CASSVGLNNEQFF
TRBV5-4,.,TRBJ1-4,18,.,TGTGCCAGCAGCTTGGGCGGGGCAAGGGTTTTTGCTAATGAAAAACTGTTTTTT,CASSLGGARVFANEKLFF
TRBV18,.,TRBJ2-7,17,TRBD2,TGTGCCAGCTCACGAACCGGGACTAGCGGGAGTGTTTACGAGCAGTACTTC,CASSRTGTSGSVYEQYF
TRBV30,.,TRBJ1-2,13,.,TGTGCCTGGGATCCAGTTCCCCCCAGGGGCTACACCTTC,CAWDPVPPRGYTF
TRBV5-6,.,TRBJ1-1,14,.,TGTGCCAGCAGCTTGCAGGGTTCGAACACTGAAGCTTTCTTT,CASSLQGSNTEAFF
TRBV19,few,TRBJ1-2,12,.,TGTGCCACCTATCGGGACCGCGGTGGCTACACCTTC,CATYRDRGGYTF
TRBV18,.,TRBJ1-1,13,.,TGTGCCAGCTCCCCAACAGGAGTTTCCGAAGCTTTCTTT,CASSPTGVSEAFF
TRBV10-3,.,TRBJ1-5,13,.,TGTGCCATCAGTGGTTCGGGTCCCCAGCCCCAGCATTTT,CAISGSGPQPQHF
TRBV7-9,.,TRBJ2-7,12,.,TGTGCCAGCAGCTTGACAGTCAAGGAGCAGTACTTC,CASSLTVKEQYF
TRBV7-8,.,TRBJ2-1,17,TRBD2,TGTGCCAGTAAAGGACTAGCGGGAGTTCTCTCCTACAATGAGCAGTTCTTC,CASKGLAGVLSYNEQFF
TRBV18,.,TRBJ1-2,17,.,TGTGCCAGCTCACCCCTGACTTCCGACAGACCTAACTATGGCTACACCTTC,CASSPLTSDRPNYGYTF
TRBV25-1,.,TRBJ2-1,16,TRBD2,TGTGCCAGCAGGGTGGATGGGACTAGCGGTTACAATGAGCAGTTCTTC,CASRVDGTSGYNEQFF
TRBV5-1,.,TRBJ2-1,15,TRBD2,TGCGCCAGCAGTCGCGGGACTAGCGGGAGCCATGAGCAGTTCTTC,CASSRGTSGSHEQFF